The present T cell receptor (beta chain) was sequenced within a study of blood T cell repertoires in COVID-19. Study as a whole: The United States, Italy and Spain provided the acute and convalescent COVID-19 samples. T cells, B-cell-depleted T cells, or PBMCs provided the cDNA or gDNA that served as material.

The CDR3 loop spans 12 amino acids. Trimming took off 3 bases at V and 5 bases at J, with 7 bases between the two ends. Germline loops: CDR1 SEHNR, CDR2 FQNEAQ (reference sequence). Notes on this clone: Other DNA sequences within the sample encode an identical CDR3.

Methods used by the authors: For nucleated cells, counts were estimated from reference gene primer amplification. Libraries were prepared by immunoSEQ multiplex PCR; TCRdb keeps only in-frame clonotypes and omits some of them. Clone size and the V and J calls come from that table; the DNA yielded D and trimming. The sample lists 200,000 to 250,000 clones; about 88% were seen once. One Seattle source followed patients from active infection through their disease course. The rearrangement links TRBV7-9 to TRBJ2-5; the D gene is possibly TRBD1 (5 bases). What was sequenced was peripheral blood. This receptor was obtained from a woman aged 45-59 years with COVID-19, enrolled during active disease. The CDR3 here is CASSLSGETQYF. In nucleotides, the CDR3 is TGTGCCAGCAGCTTGTCAGGGGAGACCCAGTACTTC.